This T cell receptor beta chain was retrieved from a study of technical replicates of blood from a handful of donors. The CDR3 covers 14 residues. V was pared by 5 bases and J by 4 bases, with 5 bases of the junction left unmatched. Germline V gives CDR1 MNHEY, CDR2 SVGAGI. The data were produced by immunoSEQ multiplex PCR, yet TCRdb's version contains in-frame clones alone and is incomplete. The table includes some 87,000 clones, 93% detected once. The chain is built from TRBV6-5 and TRBJ1-5; 7 bases fit TRBD1. The sequencing input was T cells isolated from PBMCs. The TCR originated in a human donor in good health. The CDR3 reads CASSKQGRNQPQHF. CDR3 coding DNA: TGTGCCAGCAGTAAACAGGGGAGGAATCAGCCCCAGCATTTT.